This T cell receptor (beta chain) was documented in a study of T cells in Graves' hyperthyroidism and ophthalmopathy (dated by TCRdb to between 2018 and 2021). In terms of the full investigation: Peripheral blood was sampled at the time of initial diagnosis, prior to any treatment. The paper describes TCR Vbeta CDR3 sequencing of about 140 peripheral blood samples, made up of fewer than 50 ophthalmopathy patients, over 70 hyperthyroidism patients and roughly 17 progressor patients. Thyroid tissue and blood T-cell repertoires from six Graves' hyperthyroidism patients were also compared in the study. To identify TCR V-J signatures that set the groups apart, the researchers used a discovery cohort of 100 patients, made up of roughly 45 with Graves' ophthalmopathy and about 59 with stable Graves' hyperthyroidism. Whether ophthalmopathy could be predicted prospectively was tested in an independent validation cohort made up of 18 hyperthyroidism patients plus 17 patients who later progressed to ophthalmopathy. The 100 or so discovery patients were randomly split 7:3 into training and test sets. Following sampling, methimazole starting at 30 mg daily was given to hyperthyroidism patients, and high-dose intravenous methylprednisolone was given to ophthalmopathy patients. Paper-wide results and their limitations: Most expanded thyroid clonotypes (frequency above 0.001) were also found in blood, which suggests that blood repertoires may mirror thyroid immune responses. In validation, progression to ophthalmopathy was predicted by the model with roughly 69% sensitivity and roughly 72% specificity, a median of approximately 7.1 months before onset. Ophthalmopathy was separated from stable hyperthyroidism by a 13 V-J signature model, with roughly 88% sensitivity and approximately 81% specificity obtained in cross-validation and 80%/75% obtained in testing. Sample size was not statistically predetermined, and investigators were not blinded to group allocation.

The TCR beta CDR3 regions were amplified from the RNA transcripts. The TCR CDR3 was subjected to a first round of RT-PCR using the HTBI primer set and the Qiagen OneStep RT-PCR kit. Libraries were constructed in a second round of multiplex PCR, after which size selection and purification were performed. The libraries were sequenced on an Illumina HiSeq2000 using paired-end 100 bp reads. Under the source paper's analysis protocol: SOAPnuke was used to process the raw data, removing reads that contained adapters or uncalled bases, had a mean Phred below 15, or lacked an exact match to the constant primer or identifier. High-quality paired reads were merged with COPE v1.2.5, and unique nucleotide sequences were defined as clonotypes. Clonotypes were aligned to IMGT TRBV, TRBD and TRBJ reference segments using MiTCR v1.1. The analysis included only V-J combinations with a frequency above 0.0001, which together covered 99% to 99.2% of the repertoires. A TCS score was defined as the ratio between F50 (clonal expansion) and ExV (chaos), using BLOSUM62-based TCRdist between CDR3 peptides within each V-J. Welch's t-statistics and random forest reduced 450 to 600 V-J features to 10 to 15, which were used in a naive Bayes classifier (R e1071). TCRdb reprocessing: public reads trimmed at Q25 with fastp, clones called with MiXCR, in-frame beta chains kept. Every distinct CDR3 protein forms one entry, paired with its most common genes and DNA. TCRdb assigned the V and J calls; the authors' analysis was not used. The sample contains 340,000 or so distinct CDR3 sequences, about 15% of them found a single time. The biggest ten clones account for roughly 31% of the sample.

A patient counted as having stable Graves' hyperthyroidism if no progression to ophthalmopathy occurred over 18 months of follow-up. Hyperthyroidism patients were aged 18 to 65 years and newly diagnosed, with disease duration of less than 2 months. The study excluded patients with uncontrolled infections, other autoimmune diseases, pregnancy or lactation. Diagnoses relied on clinical symptoms, serum thyroxine and TRAb, thyroid ultrasound and orbital computed tomography. PBMCs were separated from roughly 9.3 ml of fresh peripheral blood using Ficoll-Paque density gradient centrifugation. Total RNA was extracted using Trizol reagent, and RNA quality was assessed on an Agilent 2100 Bioanalyzer. This clonotype has at least ten counts. The specificity of this receptor is unknown. Base qualities are not at hand, and no much larger clone is one base apart. Material: blood. The receptor was isolated from a man younger than 40 with Graves' hyperthyroidism.

The CDR3 protein is CSARPPAGGPEQYF. In nucleotides, the sequence is TGCAGTGCTAGGCCCCCAGCGGGAGGGCCCGAGCAGTACTTC. The chain employs TRBV20-1 and TRBJ2-7, and 10 junctional nucleotides match TRBD2. Per the germline V gene (reference sequence), DFQATT is the CDR1 and SNEGSKA is the CDR2. The CDR3 runs 14 residues from the cysteine to the phenylalanine. Kept here is only the CDR3 DNA, which spans 42 bases and is read in frame from base 1. Trimming leaves V shorter by 3 bases and J shorter by 6 bases, with the junction holding 8 bases beyond the gene matches.